This T cell receptor (beta chain) was sequenced for a study of response to subunit inactivated influenza vaccine. MiXCR was run by TCRdb on the RT-PCR reads, yielding one entry per CDR3 protein. This table holds about 800,000 distinct CDR3 sequences, 21% found once. This clonotype has a handful of counts. Source: PBMCs from blood, taken approximately 5 days after vaccination. This sequence originates from a man aged 50 to 60 who received an inactivated influenza vaccine.

The CDR3 sequence is CAISEVALSTEAFF. CDR3 DNA: TGTGCCATCAGTGAGGTCGCGTTGTCCACTGAAGCTTTCTTT. The chain couples TRBV10-3 to TRBJ1-1; D is ambiguous. V lost 2 bases, J lost 4 bases, and 11 bases lay in between. Germline CDR1 ENHRY, CDR2 SYGVKD. The CDR3 runs to 14 residues.